This is a list of T cell receptor beta chains from one sample in a study of cytomegalovirus exposure and HLA in healthy donors. Sequencing used immunoSEQ multiplex PCR; TCRdb keeps in-frame clones, though not all of them. The table records about 130,000 clones, roughly 85% of them present only once. The sample consisted of PBMCs. Every receptor here comes from a boy younger than 18 in good health and CMV-seronegative. Both conserved end residues are part of each CDR3. Each record gives: D gene, clone size, V gene, J gene, CDR3 DNA, CDR3 protein. D genes are given only for firm matches. Not every row has a clone size; where given, it reads once, few, many or a size class.

D gene: TRBD1; clone size: NA; V gene: TRBV11-1; J gene: TRBJ1-2; CDR3 DNA: TGTGCCAGCAGCCCGACAGGGACCGACCGATATGGCTACACCTTC; CDR3 protein: CASSPTGTDRYGYTF
D gene: TRBD2; clone size: NA; V gene: TRBV7-2; J gene: TRBJ2-3; CDR3 DNA: TGTGCCAGCAGCACATTACTAGCGGGAGGCTCAGATACGCAGTATTTT; CDR3 protein: CASSTLLAGGSDTQYF
D gene: NA; clone size: NA; V gene: TRBV7-9; J gene: TRBJ1-5; CDR3 DNA: TGTGCCAGCAGCTTAGCGCGGGGAGGGCTCAGCAATCAGCCCCAGCATTTT; CDR3 protein: CASSLARGGLSNQPQHF
D gene: NA; clone size: NA; V gene: TRBV5-1; J gene: TRBJ2-7; CDR3 DNA: TGCGCCAGCACACCCCCAGGCCGACCTTGGTTATACTTC; CDR3 protein: CASTPPGRPWLYF
D gene: NA; clone size: NA; V gene: TRBV5-6; J gene: TRBJ2-5; CDR3 DNA: TGTGCCAGCAGCGGCGCGAGGAGAATGCAAGAGACCCAGTACTTC; CDR3 protein: CASSGARRMQETQYF
D gene: TRBD1; clone size: NA; V gene: TRBV30; J gene: TRBJ1-6; CDR3 DNA: TGTGCCTACGTAAGGGACAGGCATTCACCCCTCCACTTT; CDR3 protein: CAYVRDRHSPLHF
D gene: TRBD1; clone size: NA; V gene: TRBV6-5; J gene: TRBJ2-7; CDR3 DNA: TGTGCCAGCAGTTACTCGATCGGGACAGGGAGCGACGAGCAGTACTTC; CDR3 protein: CASSYSIGTGSDEQYF
D gene: NA; clone size: NA; V gene: TRBV7-9; J gene: TRBJ1-1; CDR3 DNA: TGTTCCAGCAGCCCCCCGGGGGCTGAAGCTTTCTTT; CDR3 protein: CSSSPPGAEAFF
D gene: NA; clone size: NA; V gene: TRBV30; J gene: TRBJ1-5; CDR3 DNA: TGTGCCTGGACGGACAGCATCAGCAATCAGCCCCAGCATTTT; CDR3 protein: CAWTDSISNQPQHF
D gene: NA; clone size: NA; V gene: TRBV7-2; J gene: TRBJ2-1; CDR3 DNA: TGTGCCAGCAGCTTAGAGGCTAGCCCTCCTAGAAATGAGCAGTTCTTC; CDR3 protein: CASSLEASPPRNEQFF
D gene: NA; clone size: once; V gene: TRBV19; J gene: TRBJ1-1; CDR3 DNA: TGTGCCAGTAGTCGCGGACATAACACTGAAGCTTTCTTT; CDR3 protein: CASSRGHNTEAFF
D gene: NA; clone size: NA; V gene: TRBV27; J gene: TRBJ2-2; CDR3 DNA: TGTGCCAGCAGTATCCTCACAGGGATCACCGGGGAGCTGTTTTTT; CDR3 protein: CASSILTGITGELFF
D gene: NA; clone size: NA; V gene: TRBV5-1; J gene: TRBJ2-5; CDR3 DNA: TGCGCCAGCAGCACGGGACTGCTAGGCTTGGGAGAGACCCAGTACTTC; CDR3 protein: CASSTGLLGLGETQYF
D gene: NA; clone size: NA; V gene: TRBV30; J gene: TRBJ1-2; CDR3 DNA: TGTGCCTGGTGGAGGATAGGGTGGGACTATGGCTACACCTTC; CDR3 protein: CAWWRIGWDYGYTF
D gene: NA; clone size: NA; V gene: TRBV7-8; J gene: TRBJ2-1; CDR3 DNA: TGTGCCAGCAGCTTAGGCGAGGAGCAGTTCTTC; CDR3 protein: CASSLGEEQFF
D gene: NA; clone size: NA; V gene: TRBV5-6; J gene: TRBJ1-5; CDR3 DNA: TGTGCCAGCAGCTTACAGGGAAGCAATCAGCCCCAGCATTTT; CDR3 protein: CASSLQGSNQPQHF
D gene: NA; clone size: NA; V gene: TRBV14; J gene: TRBJ2-5; CDR3 DNA: TGTGCCAGCAGCCCTTGGACGGGACAAGAGACCCAGTACTTC; CDR3 protein: CASSPWTGQETQYF
D gene: NA; clone size: few; V gene: TRBV25-1; J gene: TRBJ2-2; CDR3 DNA: TGTGCCAGCAGTGAGCTAGGGGAAAGTACCGGGGAGCTGTTTTTT; CDR3 protein: CASSELGESTGELFF
D gene: NA; clone size: NA; V gene: TRBV11-3; J gene: TRBJ1-1; CDR3 DNA: TGTGCCAGCAGCCGGGGGGGCTACACTGAAGCTTTCTTT; CDR3 protein: CASSRGGYTEAFF
D gene: NA; clone size: NA; V gene: TRBV7-6; J gene: TRBJ2-6; CDR3 DNA: TGTGCCAGCAGCCCCCCAGTCCTGACAGGATACTCTGGGGCCAACGTCCTGACTTTC; CDR3 protein: CASSPPVLTGYSGANVLTF
D gene: NA; clone size: NA; V gene: TRBV19; J gene: TRBJ2-2; CDR3 DNA: TGTGCCAGTCAACAAGGAGGTGCCGGGGAGCTGTTTTTT; CDR3 protein: CASQQGGAGELFF
D gene: NA; clone size: NA; V gene: TRBV7-2; J gene: TRBJ2-1; CDR3 DNA: TGTGCCAGCAGCTTACCGGGAGTGGTCGATGAGCAGTTCTTC; CDR3 protein: CASSLPGVVDEQFF
D gene: TRBD2; clone size: NA; V gene: TRBV2; J gene: TRBJ2-1; CDR3 DNA: TGTGCCAGCAGTGACGAGACTAGCTGGAATGAGCAGTTCTTC; CDR3 protein: CASSDETSWNEQFF
D gene: NA; clone size: NA; V gene: TRBV5-6; J gene: TRBJ2-1; CDR3 DNA: TGTGCCAGCAGCTACCTGGACTATTACAATGAGCAGTTCTTC; CDR3 protein: CASSYLDYYNEQFF
D gene: TRBD1; clone size: few; V gene: TRBV6-5; J gene: TRBJ1-4; CDR3 DNA: TGTGCCAGCAGTCCCGGACAGGGTCAGGAAAAACTGTTTTTT; CDR3 protein: CASSPGQGQEKLFF
D gene: NA; clone size: NA; V gene: TRBV6-5; J gene: TRBJ1-1; CDR3 DNA: TGTGCCAGCAGAAGGGATAACAGGCCGAACACTGAAGCTTTCTTT; CDR3 protein: CASRRDNRPNTEAFF
D gene: TRBD1; clone size: few; V gene: TRBV10-3; J gene: TRBJ1-2; CDR3 DNA: TGTGCCATCAGTGAGTCGTCTACCCCGGGACAGGGCGTTTCCTATGGCTACACCTTC; CDR3 protein: CAISESSTPGQGVSYGYTF
D gene: NA; clone size: NA; V gene: TRBV5-1; J gene: TRBJ2-3; CDR3 DNA: TGCGCCAGCAGCTTCCTAGATAGCACAGATACGCAGTATTTT; CDR3 protein: CASSFLDSTDTQYF
D gene: NA; clone size: NA; V gene: TRBV9; J gene: TRBJ2-3; CDR3 DNA: TGTGCCAGCAGCGTAAACGGGAACACAGATACGCAGTATTTT; CDR3 protein: CASSVNGNTDTQYF
D gene: NA; clone size: NA; V gene: TRBV27; J gene: TRBJ2-1; CDR3 DNA: TGTGCCAGCAGTTTAGCGGCGGGCGGTGAGCAGTTCTTC; CDR3 protein: CASSLAAGGEQFF
D gene: NA; clone size: NA; V gene: TRBV18; J gene: TRBJ1-5; CDR3 DNA: TGTGCCAGCTCACTAGTCCTCGATCAGCCCCAGCATTTT; CDR3 protein: CASSLVLDQPQHF
D gene: TRBD1; clone size: NA; V gene: TRBV7-9; J gene: TRBJ1-2; CDR3 DNA: TGTGCCAGCAGCTTACTTACCGGGACAGGGGGAAGCGGCTACACCTTC; CDR3 protein: CASSLLTGTGGSGYTF
D gene: NA; clone size: NA; V gene: TRBV5-1; J gene: TRBJ1-2; CDR3 DNA: TGCGCCAGCAGCTTTCAGGGTGGGGATGGCTACACCTTC; CDR3 protein: CASSFQGGDGYTF
D gene: NA; clone size: NA; V gene: TRBV14; J gene: TRBJ1-4; CDR3 DNA: TGTGCCAGCAGCCAAGAAAGGGGTGGGGATGAAAAACTGTTTTTT; CDR3 protein: CASSQERGGDEKLFF
D gene: NA; clone size: once; V gene: TRBV7-2; J gene: TRBJ2-1; CDR3 DNA: TGTGCCAGCAGCTTAATACTCTTCTCCTACAATGAGCAGTTCTTC; CDR3 protein: CASSLILFSYNEQFF
D gene: TRBD2; clone size: NA; V gene: TRBV5-6; J gene: TRBJ2-2; CDR3 DNA: TGTGCCAGCAGCTGGGGACTAGCGGCGAACACCGGGGAGCTGTTTTTT; CDR3 protein: CASSWGLAANTGELFF
D gene: NA; clone size: once; V gene: TRBV5-4; J gene: TRBJ2-1; CDR3 DNA: TGTGCCAGCAGCCATGCGACTCGCAGCTCCTACAATGAGCAGTTCTTC; CDR3 protein: CASSHATRSSYNEQFF
D gene: NA; clone size: once; V gene: TRBV6-1; J gene: TRBJ2-3; CDR3 DNA: TGTGCCGGGAGACCCTCGTCCACAGATACGCAGTATTTT; CDR3 protein: CAGRPSSTDTQYF
D gene: NA; clone size: NA; V gene: TRBV6-6; J gene: TRBJ1-1; CDR3 DNA: TGTGCCAGCACCTCAACACAGGACGTCGCAGCTTTCTTT; CDR3 protein: CASTSTQDVAAFF
D gene: NA; clone size: NA; V gene: TRBV27; J gene: TRBJ2-1; CDR3 DNA: TGTGCCAGCAGTTCCACAGTCTTCAATGAGCAGTTCTTC; CDR3 protein: CASSSTVFNEQFF
D gene: TRBD2; clone size: NA; V gene: TRBV4-1; J gene: TRBJ2-1; CDR3 DNA: TGCGCCAGCAGCCAATCGAGACGGGAGGGCCTTAATGAGCAGTTCTTC; CDR3 protein: CASSQSRREGLNEQFF
D gene: NA; clone size: NA; V gene: TRBV30; J gene: TRBJ2-7; CDR3 DNA: TGTGCCTGGAGGGACGGACTGTACGAGCAGTACTTC; CDR3 protein: CAWRDGLYEQYF
D gene: NA; clone size: once; V gene: TRBV11-2; J gene: TRBJ1-4; CDR3 DNA: TGTGCCAGCAGATTGGGTGGGACTCACTACGGCGAAAAACTGTTTTTT; CDR3 protein: CASRLGGTHYGEKLFF
D gene: TRBD2; clone size: NA; V gene: TRBV6-6; J gene: TRBJ2-1; CDR3 DNA: TGTGCCAGCAGCATTAGCGGGCCTTCTTACAATGAGCAGTTCTTC; CDR3 protein: CASSISGPSYNEQFF
D gene: NA; clone size: NA; V gene: TRBV7-9; J gene: TRBJ2-7; CDR3 DNA: TGTGCCAGCAGCTCCGGGCAGGGGCACTACGAGCAGTACTTC; CDR3 protein: CASSSGQGHYEQYF
D gene: NA; clone size: few; V gene: TRBV9; J gene: TRBJ2-2; CDR3 DNA: TGTGCCAGCAGCGTAGAGCCCCTCACCGGGGAGCTGTTTTTT; CDR3 protein: CASSVEPLTGELFF
D gene: NA; clone size: few; V gene: TRBV4-3; J gene: TRBJ2-6; CDR3 DNA: TGCGCCAGCAGCCAAGACAGGGGTCCCTCTGGGGCCAACGTCCTGACTTTC; CDR3 protein: CASSQDRGPSGANVLTF